The next 18 T cell receptor beta chains were all read from a single sample in a study of patients and donors after allogeneic stem cell transplantation. From the RT-PCR reads, TCRdb called clonotypes with MiXCR, one entry per CDR3 protein. Among approximately 7,600 distinct CDR3 sequences listed, around 10% were seen once. Sequenced: blood, either unsorted or a sorted T cell fraction (not recorded which). These receptor sequences come from a human donor who was either an allogeneic HSCT recipient or a stem cell or donor lymphocyte infusion donor (not recorded which). It is not recorded whose cells these are; they may come from a transplant donor.

The chain couples TRBV6-6 to TRBJ2-5; the D is unclear. This CDR3 comprises 12 residues. The V gene lost 0 bases and the J gene lost 5 bases, with 4 bases spanning the gap. The germline CDR1 and CDR2 sequences are MNHNY and SVGAGI (reference sequence). The CDR3 reads CASSYSEETQYF. The CDR3 DNA reads as TGTGCCAGCAGTTACTCGGAGGAGACCCAGTACTTC.

This clonotype is deemed medium-sized. The rearrangement joins TRBV7-9 to TRBJ2-3, with D tentatively TRBD1 (6 bases). Trimming shortened V by 5 bases and J by 6 bases, and 15 bases separated the two germline ends. Per germline, CDR1 SEHNR and CDR2 FQNEAQ (reference sequence). The CDR3 sequence is 14 residues long. This chain's CDR3 is CASSPGAGVDTQYF. The CDR3 nucleotides read TGTGCCAGCAGCCCCGGGGCAGGGGTTGATACGCAGTATTTT. Variable domain in full (rest from reference TRBV7-9 and TRBJ2-3): DTGVSQNPRHKITKRGQNVTFRCDPISEHNRLYWYRQTLGQGPEFLTYFQNEAQLEKSRLLSDRFSAERPKGSFSTLEIQRTEQGDSAMYLCASSPGAGVDTQYFGPGTRLTVL.

With regard to this clonotype: This may arise from a read error, as a much more abundant clone is one base away. This chain links TRBV14 with TRBJ1-3; D uncertain. The germline CDR1 and CDR2 sequences are SGHDN and FVKESK. The CDR3 runs to 15 residues. The CDR3 DNA reads as TGTGCCAGCAGTTTCGACCGTAGCTCTGGAAACACCATATGTTTT. Amino acids: CASSFDRSSGNTICF.

This clonotype was seen at least ten times. The chain joins TRBV11-2 to TRBJ1-1; tentatively, D is TRBD1 (5 bases). Trimming pared 2 bases from V and 10 bases from J, leaving 14 bases between. The CDR3 sequence is 13 residues long. Germline V gene sequence: CDR1 SGHAT, CDR2 FQNNGV. The CDR3 region is CASSLKLGGSAFF. In DNA, the CDR3 is TGTGCCAGCAGCTTAAAACTCGGGGGGTCAGCTTTCTTT.

This clonotype was counted ten times or more. The chain carries TRBV12-3 or TRBV12-4 and TRBJ1-4; no clear D gene. V lost 2 bases to trimming and J lost 1 base, with 2 bases between them. CDR3 length: 13 amino acids. CDR3 sequence: CASSLITNEKLFF. CDR3 sequence (DNA): TGTGCCAGCAGTTTAATAACTAATGAAAAACTGTTTTTT.

In its sample, this clonotype was seen many times. This chain uses TRBV6-6 with TRBJ1-2; 8 bases line up with TRBD1. The germline gives CDR1 MNHNY, CDR2 SVGAGI (reference sequence). V shed 8 bases and J 8 bases; nucleotides not matched to a gene: 22. This CDR3 contains 17 residues. CDR3 bases: TGTGCCAGCCTCAATTCCGGACAGGGCAGTCTTCGCCCGGGCTACACCTTC. This translates into CASLNSGQGSLRPGYTF.

The chain has TRBV6-5 and TRBJ2-1, with 10 positions matching TRBD2. Germline-derived CDR1 and CDR2 are MNHEY and SVGAGI. The CDR3 sequence is 16 residues long. V was pared by 6 bases and J by 6 bases, with 11 bases of the junction left unmatched. CDR3 coding DNA: TGTGCCAGCAGCCAATATGCGAGCGGGGGGGCCAATGAGCAGTTCTTC. The encoded protein is CASSQYASGGANEQFF.

This clonotype has ten or more counts. The J gene is TRBJ1-1, the V gene TRBV6-9; TRBD1 aligns across 9 bases. After removal of 4 bases from V and 1 base from J, the junction contained 4 bases not matched to a gene. The CDR3 contains 15 residues. CDR1 and CDR2 from the germline V gene are MNHGY and SVAAGI. In DNA form, the CDR3 reads TGTGCCAGCAGTTCACCGGGACAGGGGAACACTGAAGCTTTCTTT. It translates to CASSSPGQGNTEAFF.

This clonotype appeared a few times. V usage is TRBV29-1 and J usage is TRBJ1-2; 7 positions agree with TRBD1. CDR3 length: 13 amino acids. Trimming removed 4 bases from V and 7 bases from J; junction bases left unmatched: 9. CDR1 is SQVTM, CDR2 ANQGSEA, per germline. This chain's CDR3 is CSVGSRQGRGYTF. The CDR3 DNA follows: TGCAGCGTTGGGTCTCGACAGGGCCGTGGCTACACCTTC.

The J gene is TRBJ1-2, the V gene TRBV12-3 or TRBV12-4; D ambiguous. The CDR3 is 13 amino acids. Between the trimmed V and J ends, which lost 5 bases and 5 bases, there was a span of 12 bases. CDR3 in DNA: TGTGCCAGCAGTCCTGTAGGGCCGTATGGCTACACCTTC. As protein: CASSPVGPYGYTF.

This clonotype was counted many times. J is TRBJ1-4 and V is TRBV30; 7 nucleotides align to TRBD1. V gave up 8 bases and J gave up 8 bases; unmatched junction bases: 11. This CDR3 is built from 13 residues. Germline CDR1 reads GTSNPN; CDR2 reads SVGIG (reference sequence). The CDR3 loop reads CAGTEGAREKLFF. The CDR3 DNA reads TGTGCCGGGACCGAGGGGGCTAGGGAAAAACTGTTTTTT.

This clonotype was seen at least ten times. The chain links TRBV3-1 to TRBJ2-3, with no clear D. V dropped 2 bases and J dropped 3 bases, with 9 bases sitting between them. There are 14 residues in the CDR3. Germline CDR1 reads LGHDT; CDR2 reads YNNKEL (reference sequence). The CDR3 sequence is CASSQSLATDTQYF. CDR3 DNA: TGTGCCAGCAGCCAAAGTCTTGCGACAGATACGCAGTATTTT.

This rearrangement joins TRBV6-1 to TRBJ2-1, with 8 positions matching TRBD1. Germline loops: CDR1 MNHNS, CDR2 SASEGT. J lost 10 bases, V lost 3 bases, and 8 bases had no gene match. This CDR3 contains 14 residues. For the CDR3, the DNA is TGTGCCAGCAGTGAGATCAGGGGGCCGGGGGAGCAGTTCTTC. Amino acid sequence: CASSEIRGPGEQFF.

This sequence joins TRBV12-3 or TRBV12-4 and TRBJ2-1, with D perhaps TRBD1 or TRBD2 (5 bases each). The CDR3 extends over 15 amino acids. The V end was cut by 8 bases, the J end by 5 bases, with 19 bases between. The CDR3 region is CASEQRGVRDNEQFF. The CDR3 DNA is TGTGCCAGCGAACAGAGAGGGGTAAGGGACAATGAGCAGTTCTTC.

The V and J genes are TRBV5-1 and TRBJ1-4; D not certain. Per the germline V gene, CDR1 is SGHRS and CDR2 is YFSETQ. Trimming removed 0 bases at V and 4 bases at J, with 13 bases between. CDR3 length: 16 amino acids. The CDR3 DNA reads TGCGCCAGCAGCTTGGGGAACGTTGGGGATAATGAAAAACTGTTTTTT. This sequence encodes CASSLGNVGDNEKLFF.

This clonotype was found a few times. The rearrangement joins TRBV7-2 to TRBJ2-3, with a tentative D call TRBD2 (6 bases). V lost 2 bases and J 1 base, leaving 16 bases between the germline ends. This CDR3 has 17 residues. Germline V gene lookup returns CDR1 SGHTA and CDR2 FQGNSA. The CDR3 spells CASSLRAGSDRTDTQYF. The CDR3 DNA is TGTGCCAGCAGCTTACGGGCGGGGTCCGACCGCACAGATACGCAGTATTTT.

The rearrangement joins TRBV6-2 or TRBV6-3 to TRBJ2-1; no clear D. V dropped 2 bases and J dropped 8 bases, with 4 bases sitting between them. Germline V gene lookup returns CDR1 MNHEY and CDR2 SVGEGT. The CDR3 length is 11 residues. The CDR3 sequence is CASSYNHEQFF. In DNA form, the CDR3 reads TGTGCCAGCAGTTACAACCATGAGCAGTTCTTC.

A few counts support this clonotype. The chain couples TRBV18 to TRBJ2-7; 7 bases match TRBD2. Trimming took 4 bases from V and 2 from J; bases not matched to a gene: 11. Germline V gene lookup returns CDR1 KGHSH and CDR2 LQKENI. There are 16 residues in the CDR3. As DNA, the CDR3 is TGTGCCAGCTCACTCGGGAGCGGGGAGACCACCTACGAGCAGTACTTC. Its protein is CASSLGSGETTYEQYF. Supplemented by reference TRBV18 and TRBJ2-7, the full variable domain reads NAGVMQNPRHLVRRRGQEARLRCSPMKGHSHVYWYRQLPEEGLKFMVYLQKENIIDESGMPKERFSAEFPKEGPSILRIQQVVRGDSAAYFCASSLGSGETTYEQYFGPGTRLTVT.